Presented here are 11 T cell receptor beta chains from one specimen sequenced in a study of beta chain features in type 1 diabetes. Sequenced material consisted of expressed TCRB transcripts (all of the isolated RNA was reverse transcribed). Assay: immunoSEQ multiplex PCR; the TCRdb copy retains only in-frame clones and omits some. In the table there are roughly 250,000 clones, 9% to 10% of which are singletons. What was sequenced was naive CD4+ T cells from blood. These receptors were obtained from a woman younger than 30 in good health.

This clone turned up a few times. V and J are TRBV6-6 and TRBJ1-1; D not resolved. The V gene's germline CDR1 is MNHNY and CDR2 SVGAGI (reference sequence). This CDR3 is 11 amino acids long. V lost 5 bases to trimming and J lost 11 bases, with 12 bases between them. DNA for the CDR3: TGTGCCAGCAGTCTAGGATTAATGGCTTTCTTT. Translated, it gives CASSLGLMAFF.

This clone was found a few times. This rearrangement joins TRBV4-1 to TRBJ2-5; 10 bases line up with TRBD2. Germline V gene sequence: CDR1 MGHRA, CDR2 YSYEKL. J was trimmed by 5 bases and V by 3 bases; bases with no gene match: 9. The CDR3 has 16 amino acids. The chain's CDR3 is CASSHPGLADGETQYF. The CDR3 nucleotides are TGCGCCAGCAGCCATCCCGGACTAGCGGATGGGGAGACCCAGTACTTC.

This clone was counted between two and nine times. The junction departs from germline at one end; a sequencing error may be responsible. The chain joins TRBV5-1 to TRBJ2-7; possibly TRBD2 for D (6 bases). This CDR3 is built from 13 residues. Germline assignment: CDR1 SGHRS and CDR2 YFSETQ. CDR3 amino acids: CASSPGTFYEQYF. CDR3 coding DNA: TGTGCCAGCAGCCCCGGGACTTTCTACGAGCAGTACTTC.

There are a few counts of this clone. V gene TRBV9 combines with J gene TRBJ2-1; 9 bases line up with TRBD1. CDR1 is SGDLS, CDR2 YYNGEE, per germline. The CDR3 totals 15 residues. V dropped 3 bases and J dropped 3; count of bases not matched to a gene: 4. This chain's CDR3 is CASSDDRGNYNEQFF. The CDR3, as DNA: TGTGCCAGCAGCGACGACAGGGGGAACTACAATGAGCAGTTCTTC. Full variable domain (missing parts from reference TRBV9 and TRBJ2-1): DSGVTQTPKHLITATGQRVTLRCSPRSGDLSVYWYQQSLDQGLQFLIQYYNGEERAKGNILERFSAQQFPDLHSELNLSSLELGDSALYFCASSDDRGNYNEQFFGPGTRLTVL.

The chain joins TRBV30 to TRBJ1-6; 9 bases agree with TRBD1. The CDR3 has 17 amino acids. CDR1 GTSNPN and CDR2 SVGIG come from the germline V gene (reference sequence). Unmatched junction bases numbered 14, after V lost 3 bases and J lost 8 bases. The DNA of the CDR3 is TGTGCCTGGAGCTTACAACAGGGGGCTAAGTTTGATTCACCCCTCCACTTT. Protein product: CAWSLQQGAKFDSPLHF.

A few counts support this clone. CDR3 loop: CASRASGSLDTDTQYF. CDR3 bases: TGTGCCAGCCGTGCTAGCGGGAGTCTTGACACAGATACGCAGTATTTT. The chain recombines TRBV5-4 with TRBJ2-3, with 10 bases identical to TRBD2. The V gene's germline CDR1 is SGHNT and CDR2 YYREEE (reference sequence). With 7 bases clipped from V and 2 bases from J, the junction kept 10 bases outside the gene matches. This CDR3 has 16 amino acids.

V and J are TRBV2 and TRBJ2-3; 13 nucleotides agree with TRBD2. Trimming at V came to 6 bases and at J to 6 bases, leaving 6 bases not matched to a gene. Germline V CDR1 and CDR2: SNHLY, FYNNEI. CDR3 length: 15 amino acids. The CDR3 DNA is TGTGCCAGCAGAGTAAGGACTAGCGGGAGCGATACGCAGTATTTT. It codes for CASRVRTSGSDTQYF.

The rearrangement joins TRBV29-1 to TRBJ2-1; 10 positions match TRBD1. Trimming took 1 base from V and 5 from J; bases not matched to a gene: 5. CDR3 size: 15 residues. CDR1 is SQVTM and CDR2 is ANQGSEA in the germline V gene. CDR3 in DNA: TGCAGCGTTGAAGGTGGGACAGGGGCCCACAATGAGCAGTTCTTC. Translated: CSVEGGTGAHNEQFF.

This clone was seen a few times. The chain is built from TRBV6-6 and TRBJ2-3; possibly TRBD2 for D (6 bases). The CDR3 totals 15 residues. CDR1 is MNHNY and CDR2 is SVGAGI in the germline V gene (reference sequence). Trimming shortened V by 0 bases and J by 0 bases, and 7 bases separated the two germline ends. The CDR3 sequence: CASSYSGLSTDTQYF. CDR3 in DNA: TGTGCCAGCAGTTACTCGGGACTCAGCACAGATACGCAGTATTTT.

Points on this clone: The same CDR3 is also encoded by other DNA sequences in this sample. The chain carries TRBV5-1 and TRBJ2-7; possible D gene TRBD1, 6 bases. Germline assignment: CDR1 SGHRS and CDR2 YFSETQ. V was cut by 3 bases and J by 3 bases, with 7 bases left in between. This CDR3 contains 12 residues. CDR3 protein: CASSSQGYEQYF. Here the CDR3 DNA reads TGCGCCAGCAGCTCACAGGGCTACGAGCAGTACTTC.

This chain connects TRBV19 to TRBJ1-2; 7 bases are shared with TRBD1. Germline V gene lookup returns CDR1 LNHDA and CDR2 SQIVND (reference sequence). J was trimmed by 8 bases and V by 2 bases; bases with no gene match: 5. This CDR3 has 13 amino acids. The CDR3 DNA reads TGTGCCAGTAGTATAAGGGGGACAGAGGGCTACACCTTC. Translating gives CASSIRGTEGYTF.